Listed below are T cell receptor beta chains from one sample, sequenced in a study of HIV-infected patients and healthy controls. TCRdb analysed the 5' RACE reads with MiXCR anew, one entry per CDR3 protein. The sample yields approximately 11,000 distinct CDR3 sequences, 10% seen once. The sample was blood, taken before antiretroviral therapy. The receptors shown here come from an adult with HIV infection. Both conserved end residues are part of each CDR3. Fields, in order: CDR3 protein, CDR3 DNA, clone size, D gene, V gene, J gene. A D gene is named only where the DNA matches it firmly. Size tells how often a clone was seen (once, few, many) or the class of an expanded clone, and some rows leave it out.

cdr3_aa: CASSLGTGGSYEQYF; cdr3_nt: TGCGCCAGCAGCTTGGGGACAGGGGGCTCCTACGAGCAGTACTTC; clone_size: many; d_call: TRBD1; v_call: TRBV5-1; j_call: TRBJ2-7
cdr3_aa: CSVDREGSFYEQYF; cdr3_nt: TGCAGCGTTGACAGGGAGGGTTCCTTCTACGAGCAGTACTTC; clone_size: .; d_call: TRBD2; v_call: TRBV29-1; j_call: TRBJ2-7
cdr3_aa: CSVDSGHLQETQYF; cdr3_nt: TGCAGCGTTGATTCGGGACACCTCCAAGAGACCCAGTACTTC; clone_size: many; d_call: .; v_call: TRBV29-1; j_call: TRBJ2-5
cdr3_aa: CASSTRETVTIYEQYF; cdr3_nt: TGTGCCAGCAGCACCAGGGAGACCGTTACTATTTACGAGCAGTACTTC; clone_size: many; d_call: .; v_call: TRBV3-1; j_call: TRBJ2-7
cdr3_aa: CASSLTGGGETQYF; cdr3_nt: TGTGCCAGCAGCCTAACAGGGGGCGGTGAGACCCAGTACTTC; clone_size: many; d_call: TRBD1; v_call: TRBV7-3; j_call: TRBJ2-5
cdr3_aa: CASSPMTGRQETQYF; cdr3_nt: TGTGCCAGCTCACCGATGACAGGGCGCCAAGAGACCCAGTACTTC; clone_size: many; d_call: TRBD1; v_call: TRBV18; j_call: TRBJ2-5
cdr3_aa: CASSLMGGLAGAEGQYF; cdr3_nt: TGTGCCAGCAGCCTGATGGGCGGACTAGCGGGAGCCGAAGGGCAGTACTTC; clone_size: medium-sized; d_call: TRBD2; v_call: TRBV28; j_call: TRBJ2-7
cdr3_aa: CASSQERGTYNEQFF; cdr3_nt: TGTGCCAGCAGCCAAGAGAGGGGCACCTACAATGAGCAGTTCTTC; clone_size: many; d_call: .; v_call: TRBV3-1; j_call: TRBJ2-1
cdr3_aa: CASSLRGTDTQYF; cdr3_nt: TGTGCCAGCAGTTTACGGGGCACAGATACGCAGTATTTT; clone_size: .; d_call: .; v_call: TRBV28; j_call: TRBJ2-3
cdr3_aa: CATGEQETQYF; cdr3_nt: TGTGCCACCGGGGAGCAAGAGACCCAGTACTTC; clone_size: many; d_call: .; v_call: TRBV24-1; j_call: TRBJ2-5
cdr3_aa: CSTDSPGRSYNEQFF; cdr3_nt: TGCAGCACAGACTCCCCCGGGAGGAGCTACAATGAGCAGTTCTTC; clone_size: many; d_call: TRBD2; v_call: TRBV29-1; j_call: TRBJ2-1
cdr3_aa: CASSTPLGGRAADTQYF; cdr3_nt: TGTGCCAGCAGTACCCCCCTAGGCGGGAGGGCGGCGGATACGCAGTATTTT; clone_size: medium-sized; d_call: TRBD2; v_call: TRBV6-5; j_call: TRBJ2-3
cdr3_aa: CASSWDRDRGNTGELFF; cdr3_nt: TGTGCCAGCAGCTGGGACCGGGACAGGGGGAACACCGGGGAGCTGTTTTTT; clone_size: many; d_call: TRBD1; v_call: TRBV7-6; j_call: TRBJ2-2
cdr3_aa: CASTEWGEDTQYF; cdr3_nt: TGTGCCAGCACCGAATGGGGGGAAGATACGCAGTATTTT; clone_size: few; d_call: .; v_call: TRBV2; j_call: TRBJ2-3
cdr3_aa: CASSPGLNNEQFF; cdr3_nt: TGTGCCAGCAGCCCTGGACTTAACAATGAGCAGTTCTTC; clone_size: many; d_call: .; v_call: TRBV7-9; j_call: TRBJ2-1
cdr3_aa: CSAPSGSGGTNEQFF; cdr3_nt: TGCAGTGCTCCCAGTGGGAGCGGGGGAACTAATGAGCAGTTCTTC; clone_size: .; d_call: TRBD2; v_call: TRBV20-1; j_call: TRBJ2-1
cdr3_aa: CASSQMPGQGHNNEQFF; cdr3_nt: TGTGCCAGCAGCCAAATGCCGGGACAGGGACACAACAATGAGCAGTTCTTC; clone_size: many; d_call: TRBD1; v_call: TRBV4-2; j_call: TRBJ2-1
cdr3_aa: CASSQFIQWLAGGRTEDEQFF; cdr3_nt: TGCGCCAGCAGTCAATTTATACAATGGCTAGCGGGGGGAAGAACTGAGGATGAGCAGTTCTTC; clone_size: many; d_call: TRBD2; v_call: TRBV23-1; j_call: TRBJ2-1
cdr3_aa: CASSFSTNNEQFF; cdr3_nt: TGTGCCAGCAGCTTCTCCACCAACAATGAGCAGTTCTTC; clone_size: many; d_call: .; v_call: TRBV7-8; j_call: TRBJ2-1
cdr3_aa: CASSPRDTGSYEQYF; cdr3_nt: TGTGCCAGCAGTCCCAGGGACACGGGGTCCTACGAGCAGTACTTC; clone_size: many; d_call: .; v_call: TRBV12-3/TRBV12-4; j_call: TRBJ2-7
cdr3_aa: CSARPGVINTEAFF; cdr3_nt: TGCAGTGCTAGACCAGGGGTCATCAACACTGAAGCTTTCTTT; clone_size: many; d_call: .; v_call: TRBV20-1; j_call: TRBJ1-1
cdr3_aa: CAWSSFLSTGSYGYTF; cdr3_nt: TGTGCCTGGAGTTCTTTTCTTTCGACAGGCTCCTATGGCTACACCTTC; clone_size: many; d_call: .; v_call: TRBV30; j_call: TRBJ1-2
cdr3_aa: CASSFGGREETQYF; cdr3_nt: TGTGCCAGCAGTTTCGGAGGGAGAGAAGAGACCCAGTACTTC; clone_size: many; d_call: .; v_call: TRBV12-3/TRBV12-4; j_call: TRBJ2-5
cdr3_aa: CASAGLAEPEQFF; cdr3_nt: TGTGCCAGCGCAGGACTAGCGGAACCTGAGCAGTTCTTC; clone_size: .; d_call: TRBD2; v_call: TRBV2; j_call: TRBJ2-1
cdr3_aa: CASSLADGSYEQYF; cdr3_nt: TGTGCCAGCAGCTTAGCCGACGGTTCCTACGAGCAGTACTTC; clone_size: few; d_call: .; v_call: TRBV11-2; j_call: TRBJ2-7
cdr3_aa: CAISERADKETGELFF; cdr3_nt: TGTGCCATCAGTGAGCGGGCAGACAAGGAGACCGGGGAGCTGTTTTTT; clone_size: many; d_call: .; v_call: TRBV10-3; j_call: TRBJ2-2
cdr3_aa: CASSPEDQETQYF; cdr3_nt: TGTGCCAGTAGTCCCGAGGATCAAGAGACCCAGTACTTC; clone_size: .; d_call: .; v_call: TRBV19; j_call: TRBJ2-5
cdr3_aa: CSAMGQGALREQYF; cdr3_nt: TGCAGTGCAATGGGACAGGGGGCTTTGAGAGAGCAGTACTTC; clone_size: many; d_call: TRBD1; v_call: TRBV20-1; j_call: TRBJ2-7
cdr3_aa: CASSLVAGGNTGELFF; cdr3_nt: TGCGCCAGCAGCTTGGTGGCAGGGGGCAACACCGGGGAGCTGTTTTTT; clone_size: many; d_call: TRBD1; v_call: TRBV5-1; j_call: TRBJ2-2
cdr3_aa: CSARRRDSNQPQHF; cdr3_nt: TGCAGTGCTAGAAGACGAGATAGCAATCAGCCCCAGCATTTT; clone_size: many; d_call: .; v_call: TRBV20-1; j_call: TRBJ1-5
cdr3_aa: CASSLYGQGDFNEQFF; cdr3_nt: TGTGCCAGCAGCTTATACGGACAGGGTGATTTCAATGAGCAGTTCTTC; clone_size: many; d_call: TRBD1; v_call: TRBV11-2; j_call: TRBJ2-1
cdr3_aa: CASSPQPIMVGAEAFF; cdr3_nt: TGTGCCAGCAGCCCTCAGCCCATTATGGTAGGGGCTGAAGCTTTCTTT; clone_size: few; d_call: .; v_call: TRBV7-8; j_call: TRBJ1-1
cdr3_aa: CASSYYPRRGLEQYF; cdr3_nt: TGTGCCAGCAGTTACTACCCGAGACGTGGGCTCGAGCAGTACTTC; clone_size: .; d_call: .; v_call: TRBV6-5; j_call: TRBJ2-7
cdr3_aa: CASSYSGSSYNEQFF; cdr3_nt: TGTGCCAGCAGCTACAGCGGGAGCTCCTACAATGAGCAGTTCTTC; clone_size: .; d_call: TRBD2; v_call: TRBV7-2; j_call: TRBJ2-1
cdr3_aa: CASSQETGDTQYF; cdr3_nt: TGTGCCAGCAGCCAAGAAACCGGGGATACGCAGTATTTT; clone_size: large; d_call: .; v_call: TRBV14; j_call: TRBJ2-3
cdr3_aa: CASNRQTQETQYF; cdr3_nt: TGTGCCAGCAACCGACAGACCCAAGAGACCCAGTACTTC; clone_size: medium-sized; d_call: .; v_call: TRBV2; j_call: TRBJ2-5
cdr3_aa: CASRRTLYGTEAFF; cdr3_nt: TGTGCCAGCAGAAGGACGCTCTACGGCACTGAAGCTTTCTTT; clone_size: many; d_call: .; v_call: TRBV6-4; j_call: TRBJ1-1
cdr3_aa: CASKLSKREQFF; cdr3_nt: TGTGCCAGCAAACTTTCGAAACGGGAGCAGTTCTTC; clone_size: many; d_call: .; v_call: TRBV2; j_call: TRBJ2-1
cdr3_aa: CASSTTNYGYTF; cdr3_nt: TGTGCCAGCAGCACCACTAACTATGGCTACACCTTC; clone_size: many; d_call: .; v_call: TRBV28; j_call: TRBJ1-2
cdr3_aa: CASSSHISGRASGEQFF; cdr3_nt: TGTGCCAGCAGTTCCCACATTAGCGGGAGGGCATCAGGTGAGCAGTTCTTC; clone_size: .; d_call: TRBD2; v_call: TRBV28; j_call: TRBJ2-1
cdr3_aa: CASRPGQGPHEQYF; cdr3_nt: TGTGCCAGCAGGCCGGGACAGGGCCCGCACGAGCAGTACTTC; clone_size: many; d_call: TRBD1; v_call: TRBV6-5; j_call: TRBJ2-7
cdr3_aa: CASSPQYRETYEQYF; cdr3_nt: TGCGCCAGCAGCCCGCAATACAGGGAAACCTACGAGCAGTACTTC; clone_size: many; d_call: .; v_call: TRBV5-1; j_call: TRBJ2-7
cdr3_aa: CASSGSGGYQETQYF; cdr3_nt: TGTGCCAGTAGTGGTAGCGGGGGGTACCAAGAGACCCAGTACTTC; clone_size: few; d_call: TRBD2; v_call: TRBV19; j_call: TRBJ2-5
cdr3_aa: CATHWAGETEAFF; cdr3_nt: TGTGCCACCCATTGGGCAGGGGAGACTGAAGCTTTCTTT; clone_size: many; d_call: .; v_call: TRBV6-2/TRBV6-3; j_call: TRBJ1-1
cdr3_aa: CASSLDPPGAYEKLFF; cdr3_nt: TGTGCCAGCAGCTTGGACCCTCCGGGGGCGTATGAAAAACTGTTTTTT; clone_size: many; d_call: .; v_call: TRBV5-6; j_call: TRBJ1-4
cdr3_aa: CATSGGETNTGELFF; cdr3_nt: TGTGCCACCAGCGGGGGAGAAACGAACACCGGGGAGCTGTTTTTT; clone_size: medium-sized; d_call: .; v_call: TRBV15; j_call: TRBJ2-2
cdr3_aa: CASSRGGGPGTGNSYEQYF; cdr3_nt: TGTGCCAGCAGCCGTGGCGGGGGACCCGGGACAGGGAACTCCTACGAGCAGTACTTC; clone_size: medium-sized; d_call: TRBD1; v_call: TRBV11-2; j_call: TRBJ2-7
cdr3_aa: CASAGSGTDTQYF; cdr3_nt: TGTGCCAGCGCGGGCTCGGGCACAGATACGCAGTATTTT; clone_size: many; d_call: .; v_call: TRBV7-7; j_call: TRBJ2-3
cdr3_aa: CASSLVAASTGELFF; cdr3_nt: TGTGCCAGCAGCTTAGTAGCGGCCAGCACCGGGGAGCTGTTTTTT; clone_size: few; d_call: .; v_call: TRBV7-2; j_call: TRBJ2-2
cdr3_aa: CASNERNTEAFF; cdr3_nt: TGTGCCAGTAATGAAAGGAACACTGAAGCTTTCTTT; clone_size: .; d_call: .; v_call: TRBV19; j_call: TRBJ1-1
cdr3_aa: CATSDIAGSSYNEQFF; cdr3_nt: TGTGCCACCAGTGATATTGCGGGTTCATCCTACAATGAGCAGTTCTTC; clone_size: medium-sized; d_call: .; v_call: TRBV24-1; j_call: TRBJ2-1
cdr3_aa: CASTPGNTEAFF; cdr3_nt: TGTGCCAGCACCCCAGGGAACACTGAAGCTTTCTTT; clone_size: many; d_call: .; v_call: TRBV2; j_call: TRBJ1-1